This T cell receptor (beta chain) was identified during a study of cytomegalovirus exposure and HLA in healthy donors. Study-level information: It was reported in a later analysis that the 120 validation repertoires used the same platform as the 550 to 850 first-cohort repertoires.

Method: immunoSEQ multiplex PCR; TCRdb's copy keeps in-frame clones and lacks some. The table records tens of thousands of clones, 85% to 95% of them present only once. The ends were cut back, 3 bases at V and 11 bases at J, with 7 bases in the middle. Germline V CDR1 and CDR2: MDHEN, SYDVKM. The CDR3 extends over 10 amino acids. The receptor comes from a woman aged 18-35 years in good health and CMV-seronegative. The source material was PBMCs. The V and J genes are TRBV28 and TRBJ1-2; D might be TRBD1 (5 bases). For the CDR3, the DNA is TGTGCCAGCAGTTTTAGGGGATACACCTTC. This codes for CASSFRGYTF.